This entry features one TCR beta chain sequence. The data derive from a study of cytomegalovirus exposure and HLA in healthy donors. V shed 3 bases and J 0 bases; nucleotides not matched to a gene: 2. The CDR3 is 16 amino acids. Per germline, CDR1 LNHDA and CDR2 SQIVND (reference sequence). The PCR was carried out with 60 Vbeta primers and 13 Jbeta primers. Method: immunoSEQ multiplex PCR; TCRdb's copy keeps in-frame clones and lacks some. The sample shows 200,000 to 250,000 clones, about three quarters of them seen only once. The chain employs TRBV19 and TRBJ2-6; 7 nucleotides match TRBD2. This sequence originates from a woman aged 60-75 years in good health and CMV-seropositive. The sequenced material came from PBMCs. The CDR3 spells CASSIWGGSGANVLTF. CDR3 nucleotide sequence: TGTGCCAGTAGTATCTGGGGGGGCTCTGGGGCCAACGTCCTGACTTTC. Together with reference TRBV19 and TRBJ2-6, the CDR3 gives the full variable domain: DGGITQSPKYLFRKEGQNVTLSCEQNLNHDAMYWYRQDPGQGLRLIYYSQIVNDFQKGDIAEGYSVSREKKESFPLTVTSAQKNPTAFYLCASSIWGGSGANVLTFGAGSRLTVL.